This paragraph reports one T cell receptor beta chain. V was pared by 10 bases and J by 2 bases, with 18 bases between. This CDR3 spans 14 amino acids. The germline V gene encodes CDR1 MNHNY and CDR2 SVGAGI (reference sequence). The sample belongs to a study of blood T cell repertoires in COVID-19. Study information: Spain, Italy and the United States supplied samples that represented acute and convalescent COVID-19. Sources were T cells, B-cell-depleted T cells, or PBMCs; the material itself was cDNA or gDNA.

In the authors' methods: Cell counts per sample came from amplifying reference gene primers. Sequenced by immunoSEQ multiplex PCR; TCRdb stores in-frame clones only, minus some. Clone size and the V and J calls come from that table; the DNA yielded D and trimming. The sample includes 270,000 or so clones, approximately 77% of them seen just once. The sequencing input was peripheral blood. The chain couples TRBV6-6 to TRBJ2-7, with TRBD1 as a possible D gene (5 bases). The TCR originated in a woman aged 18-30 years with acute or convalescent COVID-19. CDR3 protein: CATLRGALTYEQYF. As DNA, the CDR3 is TGTGCCACCCTCCGTGGGGCGCTTACCTACGAGCAGTACTTC.